What follows are 7 T cell receptor beta chains derived from one specimen sequenced in a study of identical twins. TCRdb re-analysed the 5' RACE reads in MiXCR, keeping a single row per CDR3 protein. The profile shows 450,000 or so distinct CDR3 sequences, approximately 15% of them singletons. Separately, the same data were catalogued under a study of yellow fever vaccine responses in identical twins.

The sample was CD4+ T cells sorted from blood. The receptors derive from a woman younger than 30 in good health.

The rearrangement links TRBV10-1 to TRBJ1-1; D may be TRBD1 (6 bases). Trimming removed 6 bases at V and 7 bases at J, with 12 bases between. There are 12 residues in the CDR3. The germline CDR1 and CDR2 sequences are WNHNN and SYGVQD (reference sequence). CDR3 loop: CASSKGGDEAFF. Written as DNA, the CDR3 is TGCGCCAGCAGCAAAGGGGGGGATGAAGCTTTCTTT.

The chain recombines TRBV7-2 with TRBJ1-5, with unresolved D. CDR1 and CDR2 from the germline V gene are SGHTA and FQGNSA. The CDR3 is made up of 13 amino acids. V lost 5 bases and J lost 3, with 8 bases in between. The CDR3 DNA follows: TGTGCCAGCAGCCAGCAGGACAATCAGCCCCAGCATTTT. Translated, it gives CASSQQDNQPQHF.

This clonotype was found many times. The V call is TRBV28, the J call TRBJ2-7; perhaps TRBD2 as D (7 bases). The V gene lost 5 bases and the J gene lost 0 bases, with 20 bases spanning the gap. In germline, CDR1 is MDHEN, CDR2 SYDVKM. This CDR3 spans 17 amino acids. CDR3 coding DNA: TGTGCCAGCAGTCGAAATGGGGGGGGCCACCGCTCCTACGAGCAGTACTTC. It specifies CASSRNGGGHRSYEQYF.

In its sample, this clonotype was seen many times. The V call is TRBV20-1, the J call TRBJ1-6, with D maybe TRBD1 (6 bases). The CDR3 runs 16 residues. V was trimmed by 2 bases and J by 6 bases, leaving 17 bases between them. Germline V gene lookup returns CDR1 DFQATT and CDR2 SNEGSKA (reference sequence). The CDR3, as DNA: TGCAGTGCTAGACCCCCGGGGGGGCGGGGTAATTCACCCCTCCACTTT. The encoded protein is CSARPPGGRGNSPLHF.

The V call is TRBV20-1, the J call TRBJ1-1, with a tentative D call TRBD1 (6 bases). With 3 bases removed from V and 1 base from J, the gap between germline ends came to 12 bases. The CDR3 totals 14 residues. Germline CDR1 reads DFQATT; CDR2 reads SNEGSKA (reference sequence). For the CDR3, the DNA is TGCAGTGCTAGTAATGGGGACACGAACACTGAAGCTTTCTTT. Residues: CSASNGDTNTEAFF.

The genes are TRBV14 and TRBJ1-2, with D hard to call. Trimming left V 6 bases short and J 5 bases short, with 16 bases between. Germline CDR1 reads SGHDN; CDR2 reads FVKESK. The CDR3 runs to 14 residues. This CDR3 reads CASSPSPESYGYTF. CDR3 DNA: TGTGCCAGCAGTCCGTCCCCGGAGAGTTATGGCTACACCTTC.

The V and J genes are TRBV12-3 or TRBV12-4 and TRBJ2-2, with D perhaps matching TRBD2 (6 bases). The ends were cut back, 5 bases at V and 0 bases at J, with 19 bases in the middle. CDR3 length: 18 residues. CDR3 in DNA: TGTGCCAGCAGTCCCCAGGTTTGGGGAGGACCGAACACCGGGGAGCTGTTTTTT. It specifies CASSPQVWGGPNTGELFF.